The subject of this entry is one T cell receptor (beta chain). The target of this receptor is not known. Per-base quality was not reported, and no clone a single base away is much larger than it. The germline V end is reduced by 5 bases and the J end by 13 bases; junction bases left unmatched: 11. The CDR3 spans 14 residues, from the cysteine through the phenylalanine. Only the CDR3 portion is preserved as DNA: 42 bases, with reading frame beginning at the first base. The germline V gene encodes CDR1 LNHDA and CDR2 SQIVND (reference sequence). TCRbeta CDR3 regions were amplified from genomic DNA by means of the immunoSEQ Assay, a bias-controlled multiplex PCR. The paper's processing steps were these. The number of nucleated cells in each sample was estimated by amplification of reference gene primers within the assay. To quantify the absolute abundance of each unique TCRbeta CDR3 rearrangement, sequence reads were collapsed and filtered. For each sample, productive Simpson clonality was calculated as the square root of Simpson's diversity index across productive rearrangements. What TCRdb holds here is the immuneACCESS table cut down to in-frame rearrangements. Part of the clones is not present; checked against another copy, under half of the missing clones reflect an unresolved V gene, and the others are unexplained. Clonal size and the V and J genes are those of that table, whereas D and trimming came from the DNA. The sample table shows tens of thousands of clones, and 80% to 90% are seen once. Under 6.5% of the sample lies in the top ten.

This sample is part of a study of blood T cell repertoires in COVID-19 (TCRdb year 2020). Some background on the complete study: The collaborator samples originated in the United States, Italy and Spain and spanned the acute and convalescent phases of COVID-19. The prospective study material was composed of cDNA or gDNA derived from T cells, B-cell-depleted T cells, or PBMCs. Subjects who had been exposed to COVID-19, were actively infected with it, or had recovered from it provided the deeply sampled blood TCRbeta repertoires that made up the dataset. The repertoires were released in a freely available public database intended as a resource for research on the immune response to SARS-CoV-2. Samples were obtained from the ongoing ImmuneRACE study (first 160 participants) and from over 1,000 subjects provided by 6 global collaborators. The sample metadata nearly always contained a de-identified subject ID, COVID-19 status, age in years and sex. Where available, HLA class I and class II types were taken from metadata supplied by the sample provider and were not determined by assay-based typing. Summary of the overall study and its limitations: The quantity of clinical and demographic metadata differed by source and by participant and was supplied without curation.

One collaborating source in Seattle enrolled patients while the patients were actively infected and followed the patients over time throughout the course of disease. Whole blood was collected in K2EDTA tubes by collaborating institutions according to the institutions' own protocols. Collaborator samples were shipped for TCRbeta analysis as frozen whole blood, isolated PBMCs, or DNA extracted from either sample type. The sequenced material came from peripheral blood. The chain employs TRBV19 and TRBJ1-2; TRBD1 matches 12 bases in the middle. The TCR was taken from a man at least 80 years old with COVID-19, enrolled during active disease. CDR3 sequence: CASSLGTGGARSTF. DNA sequence: TGTGCCAGTAGTTTGGGGACAGGGGGCGCGCGGAGCACCTTC.